The 18 T cell receptor beta chains presented below share a single source sample, sequenced in a study of beta chain features in type 1 diabetes. Expressed TCRB transcripts were sequenced, since all the RNA that had been isolated was reverse transcribed. Assay used: immunoSEQ multiplex PCR; TCRdb lists only in-frame clones, some missing. The table records about 140,000 clones, about 7% of them present only once. What was sequenced was central memory CD4+ T cells from blood. The receptors were sampled from a woman between 25 and 40 years old in good health.

This clone was seen many times. The chain uses TRBV4-3 and TRBJ1-1; D unclear. The CDR3 runs to 14 residues. Trimming cost V 0 bases and J 4 bases, with 9 bases left between them. Germline CDR1 is LGHNA and CDR2 is YSLEER. Written as DNA, the CDR3 is TGCGCCAGCAGCCAAGAACCCCGAGGCACTGAAGCTTTCTTT. Translated: CASSQEPRGTEAFF.

This chain uses TRBV7-2 with TRBJ2-3; D is ambiguous. V shed 3 bases and J shed 4 bases, with 5 bases lying between them. The CDR3 consists of 12 residues. Per the germline V gene, CDR1 is SGHTA and CDR2 is FQGNSA. CDR3 DNA: TGTGCCAGCAGCTTGTATTCAGATACGCAGTATTTT. Translated, it gives CASSLYSDTQYF. Looking up the rest from reference TRBV7-2 and TRBJ2-3 gives the full variable domain: GAGVSQSPSNKVTEKGKDVELRCDPISGHTALYWYRQSLGQGLEFLIYFQGNSAPDKSGLPSDRFSAERTGGSVSTLTIQRTQQEDSAVYLCASSLYSDTQYFGPGTRLTVL.

The chain recombines TRBV15 with TRBJ1-2, with 7 bases matching TRBD1. The CDR3 totals 18 residues. From germline, CDR1 is LNHNV and CDR2 YYDKDF (reference sequence). V dropped 0 bases and J dropped 2; count of bases not matched to a gene: 12. This CDR3 is CATSRDPNRGISNYGYTF. The CDR3 nucleotides read TGTGCCACCAGCAGAGATCCGAACAGGGGTATATCGAACTATGGCTACACCTTC. The whole variable domain, remainder taken from reference TRBV15 and TRBJ1-2, is DAMVIQNPRYQVTQFGKPVTLSCSQTLNHNVMYWYQQKSSQAPKLLFHYYDKDFNNEADTPDNFQSRRPNTSFCFLDIRSPGLGDTAMYLCATSRDPNRGISNYGYTFGSGTRLTVV.

The chain carries TRBV28 and TRBJ2-7; 9 nucleotides align to TRBD1. Germline V gene data show CDR1 as MDHEN and CDR2 as SYDVKM. The junction had 6 bases not matched to a gene; V was cut back by 1 base and J by 5 bases. CDR3 size: 15 residues. The CDR3, as DNA: TGTGCCAGCAGTTTATTACAGGGGGCGTACAACGAGCAGTACTTC. Protein sequence: CASSLLQGAYNEQYF.

This clone was detected many times. The chain couples TRBV7-6 to TRBJ1-4; D unclear. CDR3 length equals 13 residues. V dropped 5 bases and J dropped 5 bases, with 9 bases sitting between them. The germline gives CDR1 SGHVS, CDR2 FNYEAQ. In DNA, the CDR3 is TGTGCCAGCAGCATCACGCGAAATGAAAAACTGTTTTTT. This sequence encodes CASSITRNEKLFF.

This clone was seen more than once but under ten times. The V gene is TRBV28, the J gene TRBJ2-5; 9 bases are a match to TRBD1. The CDR3 consists of 14 residues. Trimming at V came to 2 bases and at J to 11 bases, leaving 9 bases not matched to a gene. The V gene's germline CDR1 is MDHEN and CDR2 SYDVKM. Here the CDR3 reads CASSLPGTGQEQYF. CDR3 coding DNA: TGTGCCAGCAGTTTACCCGGGACAGGGCAGGAGCAGTACTTC.

The chain recombines TRBV28 with TRBJ2-6, with unresolved D. Per germline, CDR1 MDHEN and CDR2 SYDVKM. V was pared by 7 bases and J by 0 bases, with 22 bases between. The CDR3 runs 19 residues. This chain's CDR3 is CASMPRLGLSFSGANVLTF. The CDR3 nucleotides read TGTGCCAGCATGCCTCGATTGGGCCTTTCCTTCTCTGGGGCCAACGTCCTGACTTTC.

V gene TRBV29-1 combines with J gene TRBJ2-1, with 7 bases lining up with TRBD2. CDR3 length equals 13 residues. The V segment lost 7 bases and the J segment 4 bases; nucleotides outside the gene matches: 7. Germline V gene sequence: CDR1 SQVTM, CDR2 ANQGSEA. CDR3 sequence (DNA): TGCAGCGCCGAAACTAGCGTTTACAATGAGCAGTTCTTC. Its protein is CSAETSVYNEQFF.

This clone showed up just a few times. This chain joins TRBV4-1 and TRBJ1-2; no firm D call. V shed 0 bases and J shed 4 bases, with 6 bases lying between them. The CDR3 length is 13 residues. Germline-derived CDR1 and CDR2 are MGHRA and YSYEKL. CDR3 in DNA: TGCGCCAGCAGCCAAGATGGTAGCTATGGCTACACCTTC. Its translation is CASSQDGSYGYTF.

This clone was detected only a few times. The chain couples TRBV29-1 to TRBJ1-1; D is perhaps TRBD1 (6 bases). Per the germline V gene, CDR1 is SQVTM and CDR2 is ANQGSEA. Trimming pared 4 bases from V and 5 bases from J, leaving 23 bases between. CDR3 length: 16 residues. The CDR3 nucleotides are TGCAGCGTTGTTTTGGCCAAGAGGGGGTATAGAACTGAAGCTTTCTTT. This gives the protein CSVVLAKRGYRTEAFF.

The V gene is TRBV6-5, the J gene TRBJ2-7, with 9 bases aligning to TRBD1. This CDR3 region has 14 residues. The germline CDR1 and CDR2 sequences are MNHEY and SVGAGI. The junction had 5 bases not matched to a gene; V was cut back by 6 bases and J by 2 bases. The CDR3 nucleotides are TGTGCCAGCAGCCGGGACAGGGACGCCTACGAGCAGTACTTC. Its translation: CASSRDRDAYEQYF.

V and J are TRBV25-1 and TRBJ2-2, with TRBD2 matching over 9 bases. Germline CDR1 is MGHDK and CDR2 is SYGVNS. The CDR3 extends over 16 amino acids. The trim removed 7 bases at V and 7 bases at J, leaving 13 bases unmatched. The CDR3 reads CASTPGPAGGIGELFF. The CDR3 DNA reads TGTGCCAGCACCCCGGGCCCAGCGGGAGGAATCGGGGAGCTGTTTTTT.

The chain recombines TRBV7-3 with TRBJ2-1; D might be TRBD1 (5 bases). CDR1 and CDR2 (germline): SGHTA, FQGTGA. This CDR3 contains 13 residues. Trimming took 1 base from V and 12 from J, leaving 13 bases between them. The CDR3 DNA follows: TGTGCCAGCAGCTTAATTCCCCAGGGTTGGCAGTTCTTC. It is translated as CASSLIPQGWQFF.

The chain carries TRBV6-5 and TRBJ2-7; possible D gene TRBD1, 5 bases. CDR1 and CDR2 (germline): MNHEY, SVGAGI. Trimming stripped 7 bases from V and 2 bases from J, with 18 bases between. The CDR3 runs 15 residues. CDR3 bases: TGTGCCAGCACCCAACCAGGGTTCACGACCTACGAGCAGTACTTC. It codes for CASTQPGFTTYEQYF.

The J gene is TRBJ1-1, the V gene TRBV29-1; perhaps TRBD1 as D (6 bases). Germline loops: CDR1 SQVTM, CDR2 ANQGSEA. This CDR3 is built from 13 residues. V lost 6 bases and J 1 base, leaving 12 bases between the germline ends. For the CDR3, the DNA is TGCAGCGTCGGAGGACAGAAGAACACTGAAGCTTTCTTT. Amino acid sequence: CSVGGQKNTEAFF.

The gene calls are TRBV15 and TRBJ2-7; D may be TRBD2 (7 bases). Germline V gives CDR1 LNHNV, CDR2 YYDKDF (reference sequence). V gave up 6 bases and J gave up 5 bases, with 14 bases separating them. CDR3 length: 13 amino acids. The CDR3 is CATRGRGDHEQYF. The CDR3 coding sequence is TGTGCCACCAGAGGGAGGGGGGACCACGAGCAGTACTTC.

Only a few counts were recorded for this clone. V gene TRBV5-6 combines with J gene TRBJ1-2; TRBD1 agrees at 12 bases. V lost 4 bases to trimming and J lost 4 bases; unmatched junction nucleotides: 8. The germline V gene encodes CDR1 SGHDT and CDR2 YYEEEE. This CDR3 has 16 residues. Written as DNA, the CDR3 is TGTGCCAGCAGCCTGGGACAGGGGGCGATTAGCTATGGCTACACCTTC. Protein sequence: CASSLGQGAISYGYTF.

V and J are TRBV11-2 and TRBJ2-7, with D perhaps TRBD1 (6 bases). V shed 4 bases and J shed 0 bases, with 13 bases lying between them. Germline assignment: CDR1 SGHAT and CDR2 FQNNGV. The CDR3 runs 15 residues. The CDR3 DNA reads as TGTGCCAGCAGCTATGCGACAGGAAGCTCCTACGAGCAGTACTTC. Protein product: CASSYATGSSYEQYF.